The next 7 T cell receptor beta chains were all read from a single sample in a study of T cells after posttransplantation cyclophosphamide. Busulfan-fludarabine conditioning, marrow transplant, and cyclophosphamide on days +3 and +4 were administered. Profiling relied on immunoSEQ multiplex PCR, and the TCRdb table lists in-frame clones only, not all of them. This sample carries tens of thousands of clones, 80% to 90% of them seen once, and the ten largest clones take roughly an eighth. This specimen was PBMCs, taken after allogeneic stem cell transplant with posttransplant cyclophosphamide. The receptors come from a female patient aged 30 to 40 who received an allogeneic stem cell transplant from an unrelated donor, was CMV-positive, and had no GVHD. A subset of T cells may come from the graft donor.

This clone showed up just a few times. The V and J genes are TRBV7-9 and TRBJ1-4; D ambiguous. CDR1 SEHNR and CDR2 FQNEAQ come from the germline V gene (reference sequence). V lost 6 bases and J 3 bases, leaving 14 bases between the germline ends. The CDR3 is made up of 15 amino acids. For the CDR3, the DNA is TGTGCCAGCAGGAAAAAGCGGAGTCCTAATGAAAAACTGTTTTTT. Its protein is CASRKKRSPNEKLFF. The entire variable domain, with the rest obtained from reference TRBV7-9 and TRBJ1-4, is as follows: DTGVSQNPRHKITKRGQNVTFRCDPISEHNRLYWYRQTLGQGPEFLTYFQNEAQLEKSRLLSDRFSAERPKGSFSTLEIQRTEQGDSAMYLCASRKKRSPNEKLFFGSGTQLSVL.

This clone was found a few times. This chain links TRBV7-2 with TRBJ1-4; tentative D call: TRBD1 (6 bases). V lost 3 bases and J 8 bases, leaving 13 bases between the germline ends. The V gene's germline CDR1 is SGHTA and CDR2 FQGNSA. This CDR3 is built from 14 residues. CDR3 DNA: TGTGCCAGCAGCTTTTCGGGACACTACGAAAAACTGTTTTTT. Its protein product is CASSFSGHYEKLFF.

The chain couples TRBV4-3 to TRBJ2-5; D is perhaps TRBD2 (6 bases). Germline V gene data show CDR1 as LGHNA and CDR2 as YSLEER. CDR3 size: 15 residues. V was shortened by 5 bases and J by 2 bases, with 15 bases between the two germline ends. The CDR3 DNA reads as TGCGCCAGCAGCAGGAGACTAGAGCGACAAGAGACCCAGTACTTC. Protein sequence: CASSRRLERQETQYF.

This rearrangement joins TRBV2 to TRBJ1-1; D gene ambiguous. The CDR3 is 14 amino acids. Deletions cut 6 bases from V and 1 base from J, with 12 bases between. Germline V gene lookup returns CDR1 SNHLY and CDR2 FYNNEI. CDR3 loop: CASRGQAGNTEAFF. The CDR3 DNA reads as TGTGCCAGCAGGGGTCAGGCTGGGAACACTGAAGCTTTCTTT.

The chain links TRBV9 to TRBJ2-3; D is possibly TRBD2 (6 bases). V was shortened by 3 bases and J by 0 bases, with 11 bases between the two germline ends. This CDR3 is built from 15 residues. Germline loops: CDR1 SGDLS, CDR2 YYNGEE. CDR3 in amino acids: CASSAGDRSTDTQYF. The DNA for the CDR3 is TGTGCCAGCAGCGCGGGAGACCGTAGCACAGATACGCAGTATTTT.

The CDR3 DNA sequence: TGTGCCAGCAGGAGGAGGGGCTCGGGCAGAGGGACCAAAAACATTCAGTACTTC. Translation: CASRRRGSGRGTKNIQYF. This chain links TRBV28 with TRBJ2-4; tentative D call: TRBD2 (6 bases). Trimming took 6 bases from V and 2 from J, leaving 23 bases between them. Germline-derived CDR1 and CDR2 are MDHEN and SYDVKM. This CDR3 comprises 18 residues.

By share of the sample, this clone is medium-sized (0.01 to 0.1%). The chain couples TRBV7-2 to TRBJ2-7; D gene unclear. V dropped 2 bases and J dropped 5 bases, with 10 bases sitting between them. This CDR3 region has 13 residues. Per germline, CDR1 SGHTA and CDR2 FQGNSA. The CDR3, as DNA: TGTGCCAGCAGCTTATATGGAAGCGACGAGCAGTACTTC. Amino acid sequence: CASSLYGSDEQYF.